These 6 T cell receptor beta chains came from one sample sequenced in a study of brain T cells in children with intractable seizures. TCRdb's copy holds only in-frame clones and misses some; the assay was immunoSEQ multiplex PCR. The sample consists of tens of thousands of clones, approximately 89% of them appearing once. The sample in question was peripheral blood, obtained at surgery. These receptors came from a girl aged 2-10 years with Rasmussen encephalitis and intractable seizures.

The chain combines TRBV13 with TRBJ1-1; 9 bases fit TRBD1. J was trimmed by 6 bases and V by 3 bases; bases with no gene match: 5. Germline V gene data show CDR1 as PRHDT and CDR2 as FYEKMQ (reference sequence). The CDR3 runs 14 residues. The DNA of the CDR3 is TGTGCCAGCAGCTTCGGACAGGGGTGGTCTGAAGCTTTCTTT. Protein: CASSFGQGWSEAFF.

This chain joins TRBV25-1 and TRBJ1-2, with D hard to call. V was trimmed by 4 bases and J by 0 bases, leaving 6 bases between them. The CDR3 is 13 residues long. Germline lookup yields CDR1 MGHDK and CDR2 SYGVNS. The CDR3 loop is CASSVRANYGYTF. In DNA form, the CDR3 reads TGTGCCAGCAGTGTCAGAGCTAACTATGGCTACACCTTC.

This clone was observed a few times. This sequence joins TRBV11-1 and TRBJ1-1; TRBD1 aligns across 9 bases. The CDR3 runs to 16 residues. Germline CDR1 reads SGHAT; CDR2 reads FQDESV (reference sequence). The V and J ends lost 5 bases and 1 base, in that order; junction bases with no gene match: 8. The CDR3 loop reads CASSIGTGSWNTEAFF. The DNA of the CDR3 is TGTGCCAGCAGCATCGGGACAGGGTCATGGAACACTGAAGCTTTCTTT.

The J gene is TRBJ2-5, the V gene TRBV6-1; 8 bases are a match to TRBD1. The V and J ends lost 1 base and 2 bases, in that order; junction bases with no gene match: 12. Germline CDR1 reads MNHNS; CDR2 reads SASEGT. The CDR3 covers 18 residues. CDR3 loop: CASSEGWTLWTGQETQYF. The CDR3 DNA sequence: TGTGCCAGCAGTGAAGGGTGGACTCTTTGGACAGGGCAAGAGACCCAGTACTTC.

V is TRBV5-1 and J is TRBJ2-5, with D possibly called TRBD1 or TRBD2 (5 bases each). Looked up from germline, CDR1 is SGHRS and CDR2 is YFSETQ. This CDR3 contains 14 residues. Trimming left V 4 bases short and J 2 bases short, with 12 bases between. The DNA of the CDR3 is TGCGCCAGCAGCCAGGGACGGCCTCAAGAGACCCAGTACTTC. Translating gives CASSQGRPQETQYF.

The chain is built from TRBV28 and TRBJ1-4; TRBD1 matches 7 bases. The CDR3 is 14 residues long. Germline V gives CDR1 MDHEN, CDR2 SYDVKM. The V segment lost 6 bases and the J segment 7 bases; nucleotides outside the gene matches: 8. CDR3 loop: CASRGTALGEKLFF. The CDR3, as DNA: TGTGCCAGCAGGGGGACAGCTTTGGGTGAAAAACTGTTTTTT.